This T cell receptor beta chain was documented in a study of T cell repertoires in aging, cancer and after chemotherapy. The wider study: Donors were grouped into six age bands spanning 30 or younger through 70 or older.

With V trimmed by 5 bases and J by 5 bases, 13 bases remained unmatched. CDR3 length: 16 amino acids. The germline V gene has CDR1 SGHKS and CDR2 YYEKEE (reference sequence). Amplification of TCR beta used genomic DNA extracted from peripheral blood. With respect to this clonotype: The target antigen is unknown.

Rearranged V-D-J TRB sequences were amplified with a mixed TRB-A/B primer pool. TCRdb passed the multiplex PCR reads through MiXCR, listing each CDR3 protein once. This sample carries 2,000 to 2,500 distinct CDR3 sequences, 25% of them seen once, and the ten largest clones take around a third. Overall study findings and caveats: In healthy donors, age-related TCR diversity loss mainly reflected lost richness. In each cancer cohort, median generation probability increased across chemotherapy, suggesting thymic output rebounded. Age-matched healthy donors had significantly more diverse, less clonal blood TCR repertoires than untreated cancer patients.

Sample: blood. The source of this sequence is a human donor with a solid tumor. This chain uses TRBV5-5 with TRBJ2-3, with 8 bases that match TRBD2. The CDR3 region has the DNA TGTGCCAGCAGAGCCGGGACTAGAGGGAGAATAGATACGCAGTATTTT. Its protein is CASRAGTRGRIDTQYF.